Listed below are T cell receptor beta chains from one sample, sequenced in a study of graft-versus-host responses after intestinal transplantation. Some clones are missing from TCRdb's copy, which holds only in-frame ones; the method was immunoSEQ multiplex PCR. The data hold tens of thousands of clones, with 89% observed a single time. These receptors' targets are unknown. This sample comprised unstimulated CD8+ T cells sorted from spleen or lymph node cells, obtained before intestinal transplant. The receptors here all came from a human donor who received an intestinal transplant. Each CDR3 is given with its conserved first and last residue. D genes are given only for firm matches. Clone size appears in some rows only: once, few, many, or a class for an expanded clone.

TRBV30	NA	TRBD2	TRBJ2-1	CAWSDSGDNEQFF
TRBV18	NA	NA	TRBJ2-7	CASSPRLSSYEQYF
TRBV6-6	once	NA	TRBJ1-1	CASSYYPTGESVFF
TRBV5-4	NA	TRBD1	TRBJ2-7	CASSFGQAYEQYF
TRBV7-3	NA	NA	TRBJ2-5	CASTHGLGRPQETQYF
TRBV7-2	NA	NA	TRBJ2-7	CASSVLSSYEQYF
TRBV7-9	once	TRBD1	TRBJ1-1	CASSLTRTGNTEAFF
TRBV2	NA	NA	TRBJ2-3	CASSLTRLGTQYF
TRBV28	NA	NA	TRBJ2-4	CASRALDPAKNIQYF
TRBV19	NA	TRBD1	TRBJ2-7	CASSTRDRIYEQYF
TRBV19	once	NA	TRBJ2-7	CASSTGSYEQYF
TRBV5-1	NA	TRBD1	TRBJ1-1	CASSLGDREVPNTEAFF
TRBV5-6	once	NA	TRBJ2-1	CASSSPLVHEQFF
TRBV9	NA	TRBD1	TRBJ2-6	CASSGTGTGVAGANVLTF
TRBV18	NA	TRBD2	TRBJ2-7	CASSPPDGLAGGMPYEQHF
TRBV30	NA	NA	TRBJ2-7	CAWSPGTGPLSEQYF
TRBV7-9	NA	NA	TRBJ1-1	CASSLGAGLNTEAFF
TRBV28	NA	NA	TRBJ1-4	CASSSGDGFEKLFF
TRBV27	NA	NA	TRBJ1-1	CASSLWGGALNTEAFF
TRBV6-5	NA	NA	TRBJ1-2	CASSYGGAGGYTF
TRBV9	NA	NA	TRBJ2-1	CASSEGHMGSEQFF
TRBV5-4	NA	TRBD2	TRBJ2-7	CASSVGGLAGAPIYEQYF
TRBV9	NA	NA	TRBJ2-2	CASRDSITGELFF
TRBV19	few	NA	TRBJ2-7	CASSIISGHEQYF
TRBV5-4	NA	TRBD2	TRBJ2-5	CASSPGLAGREGTETQYF
TRBV9	NA	TRBD2	TRBJ2-3	CASSVSGRFEDTQYF
TRBV28	NA	TRBD1	TRBJ2-7	CASSSPNPLRQGPISYEQYF
TRBV27	NA	NA	TRBJ2-3	CASSFFPRGTGDTQYF
TRBV2	NA	NA	TRBJ1-5	CASSEAGGGRPQHF
TRBV7-9	NA	NA	TRBJ2-7	CASSPNRDEQYF
TRBV4-1	NA	TRBD1	TRBJ2-1	CASSQGVGQFYNEQFF
TRBV28	NA	TRBD2	TRBJ2-5	CASSPGTSRSETQYF
TRBV6-6	NA	NA	TRBJ2-7	CASHIRGSYEQYF
TRBV11-3	NA	TRBD1	TRBJ2-7	CASSLELRQGDNEQYF
TRBV28	NA	NA	TRBJ1-5	CASSSDVGGDQPQHF
TRBV5-1	NA	NA	TRBJ2-7	CASSLASEGSYEQYF